The 8 T cell receptor beta chains in this list originate from one sample, sequenced in a study of shared clonotypes between healthy human individuals. Assay used: immunoSEQ multiplex PCR; TCRdb lists only in-frame clones, some missing. The sample includes a few hundred thousand clones, 97% of them seen just once. The specimen sequenced was naive CD4+ T cells sorted from blood. The subset: CD45RA+ positively selected. These receptors were collected from a woman in her 30s in good health.

V and J are TRBV10-3 and TRBJ1-2; D is ambiguous. Trimming took 1 base from V and 5 from J, leaving 8 bases between them. There are 13 residues in the CDR3. Per germline, CDR1 ENHRY and CDR2 SYGVKD. For the CDR3, the DNA is TGTGCCATCAGTGAGTTACCCTATTATGGCTACACCTTC. It codes for CAISELPYYGYTF.

This sequence joins TRBV2 and TRBJ1-2; D is possibly TRBD1 (5 bases). The germline CDR1 and CDR2 sequences are SNHLY and FYNNEI. CDR3 size: 12 residues. V was trimmed by 6 bases and J by 3 bases, leaving 8 bases between them. CDR3 sequence (DNA): TGTGCCAGCAGGACAGATGACTATGGCTACACCTTC. It codes for CASRTDDYGYTF.

The genes are TRBV21-1 and TRBJ2-7. TRBV21-1 is a recognized pseudogene. The CDR3 has 15 amino acids. The CDR3 spells CASTAGAGSTYEQYF. CDR3 sequence (DNA): TGTGCCAGCACGGCTGGGGCAGGGAGTACCTACGAGCAGTACTTC.

The rearrangement joins TRBV28 to TRBJ2-5; 7 nucleotides line up with TRBD1. The J call is in doubt because the DNA end fits TRBJ2-7 better. The germline V gene encodes CDR1 MDHEN and CDR2 SYDVKM. CDR3 length: 13 residues. The CDR3 DNA reads as TGTGCCAGCAGTTTAAGGGGGCCCCCCGAGCAGTACTTC. Translation gives CASSLRGPPEQYF.

V is TRBV10-2 and J is TRBJ2-2; D not certain. Germline CDR1 WSHSY, CDR2 SAAADI. The germline V and J ends were trimmed by 4 bases and 6 bases, with 12 bases remaining between them. The CDR3 runs to 14 residues. In DNA, the CDR3 is TGCGCCAGCAGTGGCTTAGGGTCTGCCGGGGAGCTGTTTTTT. The encoded protein is CASSGLGSAGELFF.

The chain has TRBV9 and TRBJ2-1, with TRBD2 matching over 10 bases. Germline assignment: CDR1 SGDLS and CDR2 YYNGEE. The CDR3 runs 16 residues. With 3 bases clipped from V and 4 bases from J, the junction kept 7 bases outside the gene matches. In nucleotides, the CDR3 is TGTGCCAGCAGCGGACTAGCTAGCGGGAGTTACAATGAGCAGTTCTTC. It is translated as CASSGLASGSYNEQFF.

V and J are TRBV2 and TRBJ2-7; possibly TRBD2 for D (6 bases). The CDR3 contains 15 residues. Trimming stripped 6 bases from V and 2 bases from J, with 17 bases between. Germline CDR1 reads SNHLY; CDR2 reads FYNNEI. CDR3 sequence reads: CASRGLAFVAYEQYF. CDR3 DNA: TGTGCCAGCAGGGGGCTAGCGTTTGTAGCCTACGAGCAGTACTTC.

The chain is built from TRBV27 and TRBJ2-5; 9 nucleotides match TRBD1. Germline-derived CDR1 and CDR2 are MNHEY and SMNVEV (reference sequence). The CDR3 runs 15 residues. Trimming removed 4 bases from V and 7 bases from J; junction bases left unmatched: 10. As DNA, the CDR3 is TGTGCCAGCAGTTCCCTCAGGGACAGGGTGGGGACCCAGTACTTC. Its protein is CASSSLRDRVGTQYF.